These 9 T cell receptor beta chains originate from one sample sequenced in a study of T cell repertoires in cytomegalovirus infection (dated by TCRdb to between 2018 and 2020). No antigens are known for them. The treatment or condition label of this sample denotes: in vitro stimulation with specific CMV peptide epitopes to enrich CMV-specific T cells. The sample was run on an Illumina HiSeq 1500. TCRdb ran its own pipeline on the public reads, namely fastp trimming at Q25 and MiXCR clone calling, and kept in-frame beta chains. Rows are combined by CDR3 protein, so each entry shows the most common genes and DNA. The sample includes under 200,000 distinct CDR3 sequences, with about 22% observed a single time. The top ten constitute around a quarter of the sample. The sequenced sample was CD8+ T cells from cultured PBMCs, obtained from culture after CMV antigen stimulation. The receptors stem from a human donor in good health (CMV status not recorded). Some clones in this sample may be carry-over from other donors' samples.

This sequence joins TRBV7-2 and TRBJ1-5; D not certain. V gave up 5 bases and J gave up 5 bases, with 19 bases separating them. Germline CDR1 is SGHTA and CDR2 is FQGNSA. The CDR3 consists of 16 residues. The chain's CDR3 is CASSPSSAGDHQPQHF. In nucleotides, the CDR3 is TGTGCCAGCAGCCCTTCTTCGGCTGGGGATCATCAGCCCCAGCATTTT.

J is TRBJ2-2 and V is TRBV6-2 or TRBV6-3; D is perhaps TRBD2 (5 bases). V was clipped by 7 bases and J by 7 bases, with 19 bases between them. Per germline, CDR1 MNHEY and CDR2 SVGEGT. This CDR3 has 15 amino acids. CDR3 amino acids: CASIKGISRGGELFF. The CDR3, as DNA: TGTGCCAGCATCAAGGGCATCTCTCGGGGCGGGGAGCTGTTTTTT.

This clonotype occurred a few times. The chain links TRBV6-1 to TRBJ1-4; maybe TRBD1 (6 bases). Between the trimmed V and J ends, which lost 0 bases and 4 bases, there was a span of 15 bases. CDR1 is MNHNS and CDR2 is SASEGT in the germline V gene. The CDR3 spans 17 residues. Here the CDR3 DNA reads TGTGCCAGCAGTGAAGCACAGGGAAGATACCTTAATGAAAAACTGTTTTTT. As protein: CASSEAQGRYLNEKLFF.

This clonotype was picked up a small number of times. This chain joins TRBV19 and TRBJ1-1; D uncertain. The germline gives CDR1 LNHDA, CDR2 SQIVND (reference sequence). Trimming took off 2 bases at V and 4 bases at J, with 14 bases between the two ends. The CDR3 contains 15 residues. CDR3 sequence (DNA): TGTGCCAGTAGTATATCGGTCACCTGGGGCACTGAAGCTTTCTTT. It translates to CASSISVTWGTEAFF.

This clonotype came up a few times. The V call is TRBV12-3 or TRBV12-4, the J call TRBJ2-7; the match to TRBD1 covers 7 bases. The CDR3 is made up of 14 amino acids. The trim removed 8 bases at V and 4 bases at J, leaving 11 bases unmatched. CDR3 amino acids: CASSKGTELYEQYF. The CDR3 nucleotides are TGTGCCAGCTCCAAGGGGACAGAACTTTACGAGCAGTACTTC.

This clonotype was counted between two and nine times. J is TRBJ1-2 and V is TRBV12-3 or TRBV12-4; D is unresolved. V lost 7 bases, J lost 3 bases, and 15 bases lay in between. The CDR3 is 14 amino acids. CDR3 sequence reads: CASTDGGTHYGYTF. In DNA form, the CDR3 reads TGTGCCAGCACGGACGGAGGAACTCACTATGGCTACACCTTC.

This clonotype was picked up a small number of times. This chain links TRBV7-9 with TRBJ1-1; D is ambiguous. The germline V and J ends were trimmed by 5 bases and 7 bases, with 14 bases remaining between them. The CDR3 covers 13 residues. From germline, CDR1 is SEHNR and CDR2 FQNEAQ (reference sequence). CDR3 nucleotide sequence: TGTGCCAGCAGCCCTGCAGCGCGCAGTGAAGCTTTCTTT. Amino acid sequence: CASSPAARSEAFF.

The chain carries TRBV27 and TRBJ1-2; D ambiguous. Trimming stripped 6 bases from V and 1 base from J, with 12 bases between. Germline CDR1 is MNHEY and CDR2 is SMNVEV (reference sequence). CDR3 length: 14 amino acids. The CDR3: CASRPLLGNYGYTF. The CDR3 nucleotides are TGTGCCAGCAGGCCTCTACTGGGTAACTATGGCTACACCTTC.

The V call is TRBV7-2, the J call TRBJ1-6; possible D gene TRBD1, 5 bases. Germline V gene sequence: CDR1 SGHTA, CDR2 FQGNSA. Trimming removed 4 bases at V and 3 bases at J, with 10 bases between. The CDR3 is made up of 15 amino acids. CDR3 loop: CASSSGPFYNSPLHF. CDR3 DNA: TGTGCCAGCAGCTCGGGGCCTTTCTATAATTCACCCCTCCACTTT.